A single sample is the source of the 22 T cell receptor beta chains below, sequenced in a study of cytomegalovirus exposure and HLA in healthy donors. The PCR used 60 Vbeta and 13 Jbeta primers. Repertoires were generated with immunoSEQ multiplex PCR, while TCRdb's copy carries only in-frame clones and drops some. The data hold approximately 100,000 clones, with about 81% observed a single time. Sequencing was done on a sample of PBMCs. The origin of the receptors is a middle-aged man in good health and CMV-seronegative.

The chain carries TRBV6-6 and TRBJ1-6; unclear D gene. Per the germline V gene, CDR1 is MNHNY and CDR2 is SVGAGI (reference sequence). The CDR3 contains 16 residues. The V gene lost 6 bases and the J gene lost 7 bases, with 19 bases spanning the gap. In DNA form, the CDR3 reads TGTGCCAGCAGAGCCCGAGTGGCAATGAGGAATTCACCCCTCCACTTT. Its translation is CASRARVAMRNSPLHF.

This clone was seen once. The chain links TRBV2 to TRBJ2-2; 7 nucleotides match TRBD1. The CDR3 spans 16 residues. Germline lookup yields CDR1 SNHLY and CDR2 FYNNEI. After removal of 10 bases from V and 4 bases from J, the junction contained 15 bases not matched to a gene. Written as DNA, the CDR3 is TGTGCCACCAAGGACAGGATTGACCAACTCACCGGGGAGCTGTTTTTT. It is translated as CATKDRIDQLTGELFF.

The count of this clone is one. The chain is built from TRBV5-1 and TRBJ1-1; D remains ambiguous. V was pared by 0 bases and J by 2 bases, with 8 bases between. The CDR3 consists of 14 residues. The germline CDR1 and CDR2 sequences are SGHRS and YFSETQ. The CDR3 DNA is TGCGCCAGCAGCTTGGCCCCGGGTAACACTGAAGCTTTCTTT. Translating gives CASSLAPGNTEAFF. The whole variable domain, remainder taken from reference TRBV5-1 and TRBJ1-1, is KAGVTQTPRYLIKTRGQQVTLSCSPISGHRSVSWYQQTPGQGLQFLFEYFSETQRNKGNFPGRFSGRQFSNSRSEMNVSTLELGDSALYLCASSLAPGNTEAFFGQGTRLTVV.

V and J are TRBV18 and TRBJ2-7; D is perhaps TRBD1 (6 bases). The germline V gene encodes CDR1 KGHSH and CDR2 LQKENI. The V end was cut by 1 base, the J end by 1 base, with 8 bases between. The CDR3 covers 14 residues. Here the CDR3 DNA reads TGTGCCAGCTCACCACAAGGGGGATCCTACGAGCAGTACTTC. Its translation: CASSPQGGSYEQYF.

V and J are TRBV4-1 and TRBJ2-2; 10 nucleotides line up with TRBD1. Germline V CDR1 and CDR2: MGHRA, YSYEKL. With 0 bases clipped from V and 7 bases from J, the junction kept 8 bases outside the gene matches. The CDR3 extends over 17 amino acids. The CDR3 sequence: CASSQDRWDRGRGELFF. In DNA form, the CDR3 reads TGCGCCAGCAGCCAAGATCGTTGGGACAGGGGACGCGGGGAGCTGTTTTTT.

V usage is TRBV19 and J usage is TRBJ1-1, with TRBD1 as a possible D gene (5 bases). The CDR3 runs 16 residues. Trimming took 10 bases from V and 5 from J, leaving 26 bases between them. Per the germline V gene, CDR1 is LNHDA and CDR2 is SQIVND (reference sequence). The chain's CDR3 is CATQPHARFRGTEAFF. Written as DNA, the CDR3 is TGTGCCACCCAGCCGCATGCTAGATTTCGGGGGACTGAAGCTTTCTTT.

The gene calls are TRBV6-5 and TRBJ2-7, with unresolved D. The CDR3 totals 13 residues. Germline V gene data show CDR1 as MNHEY and CDR2 as SVGAGI. The V end lost 6 bases, the J end lost 3 bases, and 12 bases lay between the germline ends. As DNA, the CDR3 is TGTGCCAGCAGACGACAATACTTCTACGAGCAGTACTTC. Its protein product is CASRRQYFYEQYF.

A single count supports this clone. CDR3 residues: CASSLDRKTQYF. In DNA, the CDR3 is TGTGCCAGCAGCTTAGACAGAAAGACCCAGTACTTC. V gene TRBV7-8 combines with J gene TRBJ2-5, with D unresolved. The germline CDR1 and CDR2 sequences are SGHVS and FQNEAQ. CDR3 size: 12 residues. Trimming left V 1 base short and J 6 bases short, with 6 bases between.

The J gene is TRBJ2-2, the V gene TRBV29-1; tentative D call: TRBD2 (6 bases). This CDR3 is 13 amino acids long. V was clipped by 3 bases and J by 4 bases, with 9 bases between them. The germline V gene has CDR1 SQVTM and CDR2 ANQGSEA. The CDR3 is CSVDRGSTGELFF. In nucleotides, the CDR3 is TGCAGCGTTGATCGGGGGAGCACCGGGGAGCTGTTTTTT.

This clone was seen more than once but under ten times. This chain connects TRBV6-4 to TRBJ1-5, with D unresolved. CDR1 is MRHNA, CDR2 SNTAGT, per germline. This CDR3 contains 13 residues. Trimming left V 5 bases short and J 4 bases short, with 9 bases between. The CDR3 DNA follows: TGTGCCAGCAGTAGAGAGGTAAATCAGCCCCAGCATTTT. Translated, it gives CASSREVNQPQHF.

The chain has TRBV15 and TRBJ2-2; D remains ambiguous. Germline lookup yields CDR1 LNHNV and CDR2 YYDKDF (reference sequence). This CDR3 comprises 13 residues. V was shortened by 0 bases and J by 6 bases, with 5 bases between the two germline ends. The CDR3 region is CATSRDVSGELFF. The CDR3 coding sequence is TGTGCCACCAGCAGAGATGTATCCGGGGAGCTGTTTTTT.

This chain joins TRBV2 and TRBJ2-2; tentative D call: TRBD2 (7 bases). V lost 6 bases and J lost 1, with 15 bases in between. Germline V gene data show CDR1 as SNHLY and CDR2 as FYNNEI. This CDR3 comprises 16 residues. CDR3 sequence (DNA): TGTGCCAGCAGCGGGGGGCCGACTGGGAACACCGGGGAGCTGTTTTTT. Encoded protein: CASSGGPTGNTGELFF.

Here the CDR3 reads CASSRRGGGDQTQYF. In DNA form, the CDR3 reads TGTGCCAGCAGCCGGCGGGGGGGCGGGGATCAAACCCAGTACTTC. V is TRBV7-3 and J is TRBJ2-5; 9 bases fit TRBD2. The junction had 12 bases not matched to a gene; V was cut back by 5 bases and J by 8 bases. The germline V gene has CDR1 SGHTA and CDR2 FQGTGA. The CDR3 has 15 amino acids.

The sample holds a few counts of this clone. The chain uses TRBV7-7 and TRBJ1-3, with D uncertain. The CDR3 extends over 13 amino acids. From germline, CDR1 is SSHAT and CDR2 FNYEAQ (reference sequence). The V gene lost 1 base and the J gene lost 4 bases, with 5 bases spanning the gap. The CDR3 loop reads CASSLDQGNTIYF. The CDR3 region has the DNA TGTGCCAGCAGCTTAGACCAGGGAAACACCATATATTTT.

The CDR3 DNA follows: TGTGCCAGCAGCTACGGGGCAGATACGCAGTATTTT. The encoded protein is CASSYGADTQYF. The J gene is TRBJ2-3, the V gene TRBV7-3; possibly TRBD2 for D (5 bases). The germline gives CDR1 SGHTA, CDR2 FQGTGA. The CDR3 totals 12 residues. Trimming took 4 bases from V and 4 from J, leaving 6 bases between them.

This chain uses TRBV19 with TRBJ2-5, with 10 bases fitting TRBD1. The CDR3 loop spans 14 amino acids. V lost 10 bases to trimming and J lost 6 bases; unmatched junction nucleotides: 11. Germline V lookup: CDR1 LNHDA, CDR2 SQIVND (reference sequence). CDR3 region: CATKSGTGVQTQYF. CDR3 coding DNA: TGTGCCACCAAATCCGGGACAGGGGTACAGACCCAGTACTTC.

This chain joins TRBV5-6 and TRBJ2-7; 7 nucleotides match TRBD2. V was pared by 4 bases and J by 3 bases, with 10 bases of the junction left unmatched. The CDR3 has 15 residues. Germline-derived CDR1 and CDR2 are SGHDT and YYEEEE. The CDR3 DNA reads TGTGCCAGCAGCCTCTGGGGGGGGATTGGCTACGAGCAGTACTTC. Its protein product is CASSLWGGIGYEQYF.

This sequence joins TRBV27 and TRBJ1-5; no definite D call. The germline V gene encodes CDR1 MNHEY and CDR2 SMNVEV (reference sequence). The CDR3 length is 13 residues. Trimming cost V 7 bases and J 4 bases, with 11 bases left between them. Here the CDR3 reads CASTPRGNQPQHF. The CDR3 DNA sequence: TGTGCCAGCACCCCGCGCGGGAATCAGCCCCAGCATTTT.

The J gene is TRBJ1-4, the V gene TRBV2; maybe TRBD1 (6 bases). V lost 9 bases and J lost 5, with 19 bases in between. There are 15 residues in the CDR3. CDR1 is SNHLY and CDR2 is FYNNEI in the germline V gene. As DNA, the CDR3 is TGTGCCAGTTCCGGGGGGCGCGGGGGGAATGAAAAACTGTTTTTT. Its protein product is CASSGGRGGNEKLFF.

This chain links TRBV7-6 with TRBJ1-2; 8 bases are shared with TRBD1. V dropped 4 bases and J dropped 1; count of bases not matched to a gene: 5. Germline assignment: CDR1 SGHVS and CDR2 FNYEAQ. This CDR3 region has 15 residues. The CDR3 DNA reads as TGTGCCAGCAGCTCTAGGACAGGGATTAACTATGGCTACACCTTC. Its translation: CASSSRTGINYGYTF.

The J gene is TRBJ2-5, the V gene TRBV5-1; 11 nucleotides line up with TRBD2. The CDR3 spans 16 residues. V dropped 2 bases and J dropped 5; count of bases not matched to a gene: 8. Germline assignment: CDR1 SGHRS and CDR2 YFSETQ. CDR3 residues: CASSFRLAGSGETQYF. CDR3 DNA: TGCGCCAGCAGCTTCAGACTAGCGGGGTCGGGGGAGACCCAGTACTTC. The full variable domain, in which reference TRBV5-1 and TRBJ2-5 provide the parts outside the CDR3, is KAGVTQTPRYLIKTRGQQVTLSCSPISGHRSVSWYQQTPGQGLQFLFEYFSETQRNKGNFPGRFSGRQFSNSRSEMNVSTLELGDSALYLCASSFRLAGSGETQYFGPGTRLLVL.

Comment on this clone: Relative to the germline gene, one junction end is altered; a read error may explain this. This specimen includes other DNA sequences encoding the same CDR3. The chain recombines TRBV15 with TRBJ1-1, with 7 bases identical to TRBD1. Germline-derived CDR1 and CDR2 are LNHNV and YYDKDF (reference sequence). The CDR3 covers 16 residues. This CDR3 is CATSRGRQGGRTEAFF. In DNA form, the CDR3 reads TGTGCCACCAGCAGGGGTCGACAGGGCGGGAGGACTGAAGCTTTTTTT.